This T cell receptor beta chain came from a study of technical replicates of blood from a handful of donors. V lost 0 bases to trimming and J lost 5 bases, with 9 bases between them. The V gene's germline CDR1 is SGDLS and CDR2 YYNGEE. This CDR3 is 14 amino acids long. Using immunoSEQ multiplex PCR, the repertoire was profiled, and TCRdb retains in-frame clones only, with some absent. The data hold under 90,000 clones, with over 90% observed a single time. Specimen: T cells isolated from PBMCs. The TCR sequence derives from a human donor in good health. J is TRBJ2-1 and V is TRBV9, with D unclear. In nucleotides, the CDR3 is TGTGCCAGCAGCGTAGCAAGCGTAGACAATGAGCAGTTCTTC. Protein: CASSVASVDNEQFF.